This TCR beta chain is drawn from a study of T cells in Graves' hyperthyroidism and ophthalmopathy. The ends lost 3 bases at V and 3 bases at J; junction bases unmatched: 21. Germline CDR1 SGHRS, CDR2 YFSETQ. This CDR3 is built from 20 residues. Amplified TCR beta CDR3 regions derived from RNA transcripts. The TCR CDR3 was amplified in a first-round RT-PCR using the HTBI primer set. MiXCR, run by TCRdb on the multiplex PCR reads, gives a single entry per CDR3 protein. The sample carries over 500,000 distinct CDR3 sequences, around 15% recorded once. This clonotype was detected a few times. Its antigen is not known. Study conclusions and caveats: In simple terms, a model built on 13 V-J features told ophthalmopathy apart from stable hyperthyroidism.

Criteria for exclusion of patients were uncontrolled infection, other autoimmune disease, pregnancy or lactation. The sequenced sample consisted of blood. The source of this sequence is a woman aged 35 to 49 with Graves' hyperthyroidism. The chain employs TRBV5-1 and TRBJ2-3; 8 positions match TRBD2. This chain's CDR3 is CASSSPPRSGSTKKTDTQYF. In nucleotides, the CDR3 is TGCGCCAGCAGCTCTCCCCCGAGGAGCGGGAGTACCAAAAAAACAGATACGCAGTATTTT.